This T cell receptor beta chain appears in the sequencing data of a study of shared clonotypes between healthy human individuals. Study-wide findings and caveats: For naive CD4 cells, around 5% of clonotypes were shared across a handful of donors. Inspection by rarefaction showed sorted-subset sequencing to be incomplete despite large depth.

It was into CD45RA+ naive and CD45RA-negative memory subsets that the CD4+ cells were split. Per germline, CDR1 SGHRS and CDR2 YFSETQ. Trimming took 3 bases from V and 3 from J, leaving 16 bases between them. The CDR3 contains 15 residues. A remark on this clone: Its antigen is not known.

Roughly 200 ng DNA, tens of thousands of T cell genomes, went into each sorted-subset replicate PCR. TCRdb's copy holds only in-frame clones and misses some; the assay was immunoSEQ multiplex PCR. This sample has about a million clones, with roughly 80% found just once. Sequenced input: memory CD4+ T cells from PBMCs. Subset in this sample: CD45RA-negative fraction. The source is a man between 18 and 29 years old in good health. Some clones in this sample may be carry-over from other donors' samples. V and J are TRBV5-1 and TRBJ2-7; either TRBD1 or TRBD2 may fit D (5 bases each). The CDR3 region has the DNA TGCGCCAGCAGCTGGTCTAACGCTGGGGGCTACGAGCAGTACTTC. Amino acid sequence: CASSWSNAGGYEQYF. Full variable domain (missing parts from reference TRBV5-1 and TRBJ2-7): KAGVTQTPRYLIKTRGQQVTLSCSPISGHRSVSWYQQTPGQGLQFLFEYFSETQRNKGNFPGRFSGRQFSNSRSEMNVSTLELGDSALYLCASSWSNAGGYEQYFGPGTRLTVT.